This T cell receptor (beta chain) was recovered during a study of blood T cell repertoires in COVID-19. Sequencing used immunoSEQ multiplex PCR; TCRdb keeps in-frame clones, though not all of them. The top ten clones hold 4.5% of a sample with 85,000 to 120,000 clones, approximately 88% of them seen once. V was clipped by 1 base and J by 0 bases, with 13 bases between them. The CDR3 has 17 amino acids. Germline CDR1 reads MNHNS; CDR2 reads SASEGT. V is TRBV6-1 and J is TRBJ1-3; maybe TRBD1 (6 bases). Sequenced: peripheral blood. This TCR was recovered from a human donor in a cohort sampled during active COVID-19. Here the CDR3 DNA reads TGTGCCAGCAGTGAAGGAAACACAGGGTACTCTGGAAACACCATATATTTT. Protein sequence: CASSEGNTGYSGNTIYF.